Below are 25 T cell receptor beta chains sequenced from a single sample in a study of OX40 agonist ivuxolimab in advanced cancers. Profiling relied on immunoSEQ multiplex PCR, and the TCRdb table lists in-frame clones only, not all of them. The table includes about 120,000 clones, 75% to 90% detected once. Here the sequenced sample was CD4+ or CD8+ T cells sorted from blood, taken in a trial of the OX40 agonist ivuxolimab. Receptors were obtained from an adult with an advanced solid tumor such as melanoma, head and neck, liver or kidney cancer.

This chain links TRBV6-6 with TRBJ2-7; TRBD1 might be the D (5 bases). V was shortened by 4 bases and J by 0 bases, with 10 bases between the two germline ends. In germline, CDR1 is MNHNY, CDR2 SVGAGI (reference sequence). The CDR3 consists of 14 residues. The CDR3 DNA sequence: TGTGCCAGCAGTTCTCCCACAGGCTCCTACGAGCAGTACTTC. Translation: CASSSPTGSYEQYF.

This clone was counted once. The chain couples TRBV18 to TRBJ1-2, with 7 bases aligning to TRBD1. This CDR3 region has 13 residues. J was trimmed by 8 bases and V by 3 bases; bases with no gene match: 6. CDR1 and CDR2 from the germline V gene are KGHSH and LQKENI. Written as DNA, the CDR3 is TGTGCCAGCTCACCTGACAGGGAAAGAGGCTACACCTTC. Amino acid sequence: CASSPDRERGYTF.

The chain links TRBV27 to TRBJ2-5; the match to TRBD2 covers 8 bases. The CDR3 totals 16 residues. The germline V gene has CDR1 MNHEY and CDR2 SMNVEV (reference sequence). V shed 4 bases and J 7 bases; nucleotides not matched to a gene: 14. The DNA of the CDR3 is TGTGCCAGCAGTTCGGGGGGGGAAACCCAAGAGATGACCCAGTACTTC. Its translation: CASSSGGETQEMTQYF.

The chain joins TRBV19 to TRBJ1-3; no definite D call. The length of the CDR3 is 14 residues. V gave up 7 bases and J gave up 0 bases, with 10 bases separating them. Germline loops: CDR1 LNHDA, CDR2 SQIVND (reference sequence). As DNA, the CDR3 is TGTGCCAGTACGTCCGGGTCCTCTGGAAACACCATATATTTT. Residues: CASTSGSSGNTIYF.

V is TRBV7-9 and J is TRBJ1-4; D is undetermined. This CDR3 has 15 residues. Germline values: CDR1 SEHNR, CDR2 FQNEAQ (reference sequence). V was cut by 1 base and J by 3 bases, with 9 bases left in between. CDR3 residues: CASSLDIGPNEKLFF. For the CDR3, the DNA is TGTGCCAGCAGCTTAGACATCGGACCTAATGAAAAACTGTTTTTT. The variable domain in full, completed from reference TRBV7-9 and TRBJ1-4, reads DTGVSQNPRHKITKRGQNVTFRCDPISEHNRLYWYRQTLGQGPEFLTYFQNEAQLEKSRLLSDRFSAERPKGSFSTLEIQRTEQGDSAMYLCASSLDIGPNEKLFFGSGTQLSVL.

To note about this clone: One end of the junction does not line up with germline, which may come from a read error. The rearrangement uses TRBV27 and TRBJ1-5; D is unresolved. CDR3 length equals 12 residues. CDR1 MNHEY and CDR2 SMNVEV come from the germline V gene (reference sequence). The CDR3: CAGSFINQPQHF. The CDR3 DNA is TGTGCCGGCAGTTTTATAAATCAGCCCCAGCATTTT.

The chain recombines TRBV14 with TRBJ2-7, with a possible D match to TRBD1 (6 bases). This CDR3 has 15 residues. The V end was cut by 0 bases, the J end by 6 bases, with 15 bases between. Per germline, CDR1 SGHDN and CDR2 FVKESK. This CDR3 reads CASSQETGWLGEQYF. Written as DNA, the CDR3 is TGTGCCAGCAGCCAAGAAACAGGGTGGTTGGGCGAGCAGTACTTC.

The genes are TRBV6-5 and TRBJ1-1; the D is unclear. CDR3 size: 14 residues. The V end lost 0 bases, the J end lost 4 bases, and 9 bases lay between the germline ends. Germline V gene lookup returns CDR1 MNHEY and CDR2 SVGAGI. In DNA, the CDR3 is TGTGCCAGCAGTTACTCTCCCGAGGGCACTGAAGCTTTCTTT. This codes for CASSYSPEGTEAFF.

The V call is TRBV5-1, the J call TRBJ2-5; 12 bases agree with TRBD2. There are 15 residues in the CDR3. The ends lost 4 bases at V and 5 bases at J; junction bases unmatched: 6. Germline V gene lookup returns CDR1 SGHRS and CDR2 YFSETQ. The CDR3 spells CASSLAGGRGETQYF. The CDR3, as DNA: TGCGCCAGCAGCCTAGCGGGGGGGCGAGGGGAGACCCAGTACTTC.

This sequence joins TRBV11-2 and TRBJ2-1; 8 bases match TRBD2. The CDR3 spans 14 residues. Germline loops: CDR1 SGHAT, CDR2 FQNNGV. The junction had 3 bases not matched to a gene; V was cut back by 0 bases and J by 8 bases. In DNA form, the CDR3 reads TGTGCCAGCAGCTTAGATAGGACTAGCTATGAGCAGTTCTTC. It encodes CASSLDRTSYEQFF.

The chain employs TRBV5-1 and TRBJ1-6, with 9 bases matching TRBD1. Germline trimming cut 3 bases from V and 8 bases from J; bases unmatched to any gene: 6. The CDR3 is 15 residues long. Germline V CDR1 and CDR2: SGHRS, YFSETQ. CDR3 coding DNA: TGCGCCAGCAGCTGGACAGGGGCTGTAGATTCACCCCTCCACTTT. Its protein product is CASSWTGAVDSPLHF.

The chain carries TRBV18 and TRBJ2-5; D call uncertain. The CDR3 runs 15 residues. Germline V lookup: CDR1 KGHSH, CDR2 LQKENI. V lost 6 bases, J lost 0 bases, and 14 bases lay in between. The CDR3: CASSPGLGNQETQYF. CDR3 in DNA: TGTGCCAGCTCCCCAGGTCTGGGGAACCAAGAGACCCAGTACTTC.

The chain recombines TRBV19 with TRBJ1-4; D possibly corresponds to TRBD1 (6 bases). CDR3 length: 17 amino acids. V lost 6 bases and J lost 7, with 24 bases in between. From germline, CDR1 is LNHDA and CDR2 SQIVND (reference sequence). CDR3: CASSRKGLQGGGEKLFF. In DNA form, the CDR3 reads TGTGCCAGTAGCCGGAAGGGCTTACAGGGTGGGGGTGAAAAACTGTTTTTT.

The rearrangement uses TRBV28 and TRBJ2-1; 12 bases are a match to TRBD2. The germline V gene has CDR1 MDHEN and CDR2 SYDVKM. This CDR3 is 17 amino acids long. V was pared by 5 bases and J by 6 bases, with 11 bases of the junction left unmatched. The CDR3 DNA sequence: TGTGCCAGCAGTCTAGAGACAGGACTAGCGGGGCTCAATGAGCAGTTCTTC. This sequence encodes CASSLETGLAGLNEQFF. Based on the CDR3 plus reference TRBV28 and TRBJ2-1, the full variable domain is DVKVTQSSRYLVKRTGEKVFLECVQDMDHENMFWYRQDPGLGLRLIYFSYDVKMKEKGDIPEGYSVSREKKERFSLILESASTNQTSMYLCASSLETGLAGLNEQFFGPGTRLTVL.

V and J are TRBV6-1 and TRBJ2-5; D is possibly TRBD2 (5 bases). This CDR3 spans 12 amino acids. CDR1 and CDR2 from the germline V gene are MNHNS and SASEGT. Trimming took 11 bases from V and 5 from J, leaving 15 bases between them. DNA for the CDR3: TGTGCCGGGCGGGCTGGGGTCGAGACCCAGTACTTC. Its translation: CAGRAGVETQYF.

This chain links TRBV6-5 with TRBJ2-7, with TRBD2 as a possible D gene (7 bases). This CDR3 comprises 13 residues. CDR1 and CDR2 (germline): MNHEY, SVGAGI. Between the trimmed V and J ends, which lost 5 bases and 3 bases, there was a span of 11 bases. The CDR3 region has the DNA TGTGCCAGCAGTGAGAGGGGGGGCTACGAGCAGTACTTC. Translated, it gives CASSERGGYEQYF.

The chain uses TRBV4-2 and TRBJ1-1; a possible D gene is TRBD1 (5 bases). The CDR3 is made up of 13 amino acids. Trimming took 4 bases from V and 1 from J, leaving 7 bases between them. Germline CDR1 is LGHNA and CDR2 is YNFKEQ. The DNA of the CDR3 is TGTGCCAGCAGCCGGGACGGGAACACTGAAGCTTTCTTT. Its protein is CASSRDGNTEAFF.

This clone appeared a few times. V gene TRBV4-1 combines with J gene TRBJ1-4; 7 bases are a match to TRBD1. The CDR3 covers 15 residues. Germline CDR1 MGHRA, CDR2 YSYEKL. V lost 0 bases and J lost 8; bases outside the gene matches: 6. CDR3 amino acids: CASSQDDRVGEKLFF. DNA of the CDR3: TGCGCCAGCAGCCAAGATGACAGGGTTGGGGAAAAACTGTTTTTT.

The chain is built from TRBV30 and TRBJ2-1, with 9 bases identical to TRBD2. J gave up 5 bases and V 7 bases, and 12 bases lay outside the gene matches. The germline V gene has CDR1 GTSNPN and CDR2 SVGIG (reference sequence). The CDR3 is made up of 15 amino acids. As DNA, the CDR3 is TGTGCCTCCCCAGGCCCGGCGGGGGGGAACAATGAGCAGTTCTTC. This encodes CASPGPAGGNNEQFF.

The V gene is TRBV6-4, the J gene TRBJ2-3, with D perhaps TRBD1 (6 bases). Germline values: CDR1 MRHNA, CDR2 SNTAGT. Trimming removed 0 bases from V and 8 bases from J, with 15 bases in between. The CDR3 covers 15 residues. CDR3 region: CASSDSRGLGGTQYF. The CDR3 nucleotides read TGTGCCAGCAGTGACTCGCGAGGGTTAGGGGGTACGCAGTATTTT.

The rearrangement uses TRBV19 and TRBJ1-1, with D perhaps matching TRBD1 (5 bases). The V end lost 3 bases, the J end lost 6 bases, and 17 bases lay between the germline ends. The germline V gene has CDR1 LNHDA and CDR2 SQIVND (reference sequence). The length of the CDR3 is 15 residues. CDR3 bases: TGTGCCAGTAGTATGTCGGGGCCTGGCATACCTGAAGCTTTCTTT. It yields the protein CASSMSGPGIPEAFF.

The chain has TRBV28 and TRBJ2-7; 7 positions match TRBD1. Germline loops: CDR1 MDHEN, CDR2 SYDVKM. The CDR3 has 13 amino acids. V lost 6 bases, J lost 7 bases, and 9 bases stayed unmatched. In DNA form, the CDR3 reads TGTGCCAGCAGATGGGGACAGAGCCTAGAGCAGTACTTC. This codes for CASRWGQSLEQYF.

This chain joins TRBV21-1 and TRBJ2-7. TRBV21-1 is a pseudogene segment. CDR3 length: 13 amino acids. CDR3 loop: CASSKVWVIEQYF. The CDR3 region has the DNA TGTGCCAGCAGCAAAGTGTGGGTGATCGAGCAGTACTTC.

The CDR3 protein is CASSPLTGTHEQYF. In nucleotides, the CDR3 is TGTGCCAGCAGTCCCCTGACAGGGACCCACGAGCAGTACTTC. The chain is built from TRBV27 and TRBJ2-7; 7 nucleotides agree with TRBD1. This CDR3 is built from 14 residues. Germline V gives CDR1 MNHEY, CDR2 SMNVEV (reference sequence). With 5 bases clipped from V and 5 bases from J, the junction kept 9 bases outside the gene matches.

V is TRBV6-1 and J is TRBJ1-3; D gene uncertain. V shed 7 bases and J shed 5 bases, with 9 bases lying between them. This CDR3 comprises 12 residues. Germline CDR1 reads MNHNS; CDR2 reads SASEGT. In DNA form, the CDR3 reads TGTGCCAGCACGTGGGGTCGAAACACCATATATTTT. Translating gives CASTWGRNTIYF.